Listed below are T cell receptor beta chains from one sample, sequenced in a study of shared clonotypes between healthy human individuals. Sequencing used immunoSEQ multiplex PCR; TCRdb keeps in-frame clones, though not all of them. The sample yields more than 2,000,000 clones, around 94% seen once. The specimen sequenced was naive CD4+ T cells sorted from blood. The origin of the receptors is a man in his late teens or twenties in good health. Each CDR3 is given with its conserved first and last residue. The D gene is left open where the match is weak. A clone size is listed for some rows: how often the clone was seen (once, few, many), or a class if it is expanded.

V	J	D	size	CDR3	DNA
TRBV19	TRBJ2-1	TRBD2	.	CASSTKGTSGRSSYNEQFF	TGTGCCAGTAGTACAAAAGGGACTAGCGGGAGGTCCTCCTACAATGAGCAGTTCTTC
TRBV5-4	TRBJ1-2	TRBD1	.	CASSRQGENYGYTF	TGTGCCAGCAGCCGACAGGGCGAAAACTATGGCTACACCTTC
TRBV5-6	TRBJ1-6	TRBD1	.	CASSSGQGNSPLHF	TGTGCCAGCAGCTCCGGACAGGGGAATTCACCCCTCCACTTT
TRBV7-2	TRBJ2-3	.	.	CASSLSREATQYF	TGTGCCAGCAGCTTAAGTAGAGAGGCTACGCAGTATTTT
TRBV7-6	TRBJ2-7	.	.	CASSPSAVSSYEQYF	TGTGCCAGCAGCCCTTCAGCGGTGAGCTCCTACGAGCAGTACTTC
TRBV6-1	TRBJ2-1	.	.	CASRDRGEQFF	TGTGCCAGCAGGGATAGGGGTGAGCAGTTCTTC
TRBV7-9	TRBJ2-1	.	.	CASSFEWLGQFF	TGTGCCAGCAGCTTTGAGTGGCTTGGACAGTTCTTC
TRBV18	TRBJ1-3	.	.	CASSPLDQSSGNTIYF	TGTGCCAGCTCACCTCTGGACCAGAGCTCTGGAAACACCATATATTTT
TRBV5-1	TRBJ1-1	TRBD1	.	CASRSGSGQGNTEAFF	TGCGCCAGCAGGTCCGGGTCGGGACAGGGTAACACTGAAGCTTTCTTT
TRBV18	TRBJ2-1	.	.	CASSPDLRGNEQFF	TGTGCCAGCTCACCAGATCTTAGGGGCAATGAGCAGTTCTTC
TRBV19	TRBJ2-5	TRBD2	once	CASSEASGEKTQYF	TGTGCCAGTAGTGAGGCCAGCGGGGAAAAGACCCAGTACTTC
TRBV7-3	TRBJ2-2	.	.	CASSLPLTGELFF	TGTGCCAGCAGCTTACCCCTTACCGGGGAGCTGTTTTTT
TRBV28	TRBJ1-5	TRBD1	few	CASRTGTHQPQHF	TGTGCCAGCAGGACAGGGACTCATCAGCCCCAGCATTTT
TRBV14	TRBJ1-2	.	.	CASSDGSYGYTF	TGTGCCAGCAGCGATGGAAGTTATGGCTACACCTTC
TRBV28	TRBJ2-3	.	.	CASSTSTDTQYF	TGTGCCAGCAGTACCAGCACAGATACGCAGTATTTT
TRBV6-1	TRBJ1-2	.	.	CASSESRGLYGYTF	TGTGCCAGCAGTGAGTCCCGGGGGCTGTATGGCTACACCTTC
TRBV9	TRBJ2-5	.	once	CASSVGTVVQETQYF	TGTGCCAGCAGCGTAGGGACAGTAGTTCAAGAGACCCAGTACTTC
TRBV18	TRBJ1-4	.	.	CASSPRIGGNEKLFF	TGTGCCAGCTCACCACGGATAGGAGGGAACGAAAAACTGTTTTTT
TRBV9	TRBJ1-2	TRBD1	.	CASSVEQGGNYGYTF	TGTGCCAGCAGCGTAGAACAGGGGGGGAACTATGGCTACACCTTC
TRBV6-6	TRBJ2-3	.	.	CASSPGKSTDTQYF	TGTGCCAGCAGCCCCGGAAAATCGACCGATACGCAGTATTTT
TRBV19	TRBJ2-1	.	.	CASSFGTWGDEQFF	TGTGCCAGTAGTTTCGGGACTTGGGGGGATGAGCAGTTCTTC
TRBV5-6	TRBJ2-1	.	.	CASSLTDPFNEQFF	TGTGCCAGCAGCTTGACAGACCCCTTCAATGAGCAGTTCTTC
TRBV7-2	TRBJ2-2	TRBD1	.	CASSWAGTGILGELFF	TGTGCCAGCAGTTGGGCCGGGACAGGGATCCTCGGGGAGCTGTTTTTT
TRBV7-8	TRBJ2-7	.	.	CASSWIYEQYF	TGTGCCAGCAGCTGGATCTACGAGCAGTACTTC
TRBV2	TRBJ1-2	.	.	CASSAGEVGGYTF	TGTGCCAGCAGTGCAGGGGAGGTTGGGGGCTACACCTTC
TRBV20-1	TRBJ1-3	.	.	CSINDGNTIYF	TGCAGTATAAACGACGGAAACACCATATATTTT
TRBV2	TRBJ2-2	TRBD1	.	CASTGTGGRFGELFF	TGTGCCAGCACCGGGACAGGGGGCCGGTTCGGGGAGCTGTTTTTT
TRBV15	TRBJ2-7	.	once	CATSPSGLLDKEQYF	TGTGCCACCAGCCCCTCGGGGTTGCTCGATAAGGAGCAGTACTTC
TRBV11-2	TRBJ2-2	.	.	CASSPGVNTGELFF	TGTGCCAGCAGCCCGGGGGTGAACACCGGGGAGCTGTTTTTT
TRBV25-1	TRBJ2-6	.	.	CASSGRQPPFSGANVLTF	TGTGCCAGCAGTGGACGACAGCCCCCTTTCTCTGGGGCCAACGTCCTGACTTTC
TRBV7-9	TRBJ1-5	.	once	CASSLGGLSSSAQHF	TGTGCCAGCAGCTTAGGAGGGTTATCCTCCTCGGCCCAGCATTTT
TRBV19	TRBJ1-1	.	.	CASRLQGMNTEAFF	TGTGCCAGTCGCCTGCAAGGGATGAACACTGAAGCTTTCTTT
TRBV4-1	TRBJ2-7	.	few	CASSQVPSMINEQYF	TGCGCCAGCAGCCAAGTCCCTAGCATGATAAACGAGCAGTACTTC
TRBV5-1	TRBJ1-2	.	.	CASSPAGVNYGYTF	TGCGCCAGCAGTCCGGCAGGGGTAAACTATGGCTACACCTTC
TRBV7-9	TRBJ2-5	TRBD2	.	CASSLGLRGLVQETQYF	TGTGCCAGCAGCTTAGGTCTCCGGGGACTAGTCCAAGAGACCCAGTACTTC
TRBV5-6	TRBJ1-1	.	.	CASSLAASFTEAFF	TGTGCCAGCAGCTTGGCGGCGTCATTCACTGAAGCTTTCTTT
TRBV30	TRBJ1-2	.	few	CAWTGSYGYTF	TGTGCCTGGACAGGGTCGTATGGCTACACCTTC
TRBV7-2	TRBJ2-5	.	.	CASGTPSETQYF	TGTGCCAGCGGGACTCCCAGTGAGACCCAGTACTTC
TRBV10-1	TRBJ2-5	.	.	CASMSTQPLISATGETQYF	TGCGCCAGCATGAGCACACAGCCTCTTATTAGCGCCACCGGAGAGACCCAGTACTTC
TRBV28	TRBJ1-2	.	.	CASSLTRSGQYGYTF	TGTGCCAGCAGTCTCACCCGGTCCGGCCAATATGGCTACACCTTC
TRBV5-1	TRBJ2-7	TRBD1	.	CASSQTWTGNSYEQYF	TGCGCCAGCAGCCAGACGTGGACAGGGAACTCCTACGAGCAGTACTTC
TRBV18	TRBJ1-4	.	.	CASSPQGGNEKLFF	TGTGCCAGCTCACCACAGGGAGGGAATGAAAAACTGTTTTTT
TRBV28	TRBJ1-2	.	.	CASSLGMGGYGYTF	.
TRBV28	TRBJ2-3	.	.	CASREGRGADTQYF	TGTGCCAGCAGAGAAGGTAGGGGAGCAGATACGCAGTATTTT
TRBV7-2	TRBJ2-1	TRBD2	.	CASSEGTSYYEQFF	TGTGCCAGCTCCGAGGGGACTAGTTACTATGAGCAGTTCTTC
TRBV7-9	TRBJ2-7	TRBD2	.	CASSSTPGVAGGYEQYF	TGTGCCAGCAGCTCAACCCCAGGGGTAGCGGGAGGTTACGAGCAGTACTTC
TRBV9	TRBJ1-3	.	once	CASSALNTGNTIYF	TGTGCCAGCAGCGCCTTGAACACAGGAAACACCATATATTTT
TRBV5-5	TRBJ2-1	.	.	CASSLGGWSYNEQFF	TGTGCCAGCAGCTTGGGTGGGTGGTCCTACAATGAGCAGTTCTTC
TRBV6-6	TRBJ2-7	TRBD1	.	CASSRTGEQYF	TGTGCCAGCAGTCGGACAGGGGAGCAGTACTTC
TRBV25-1	TRBJ1-4	.	.	CASSDLDGWGWEKLFF	TGTGCCAGCAGTGACTTGGACGGCTGGGGATGGGAAAAACTGTTTTTT
TRBV5-6	TRBJ2-5	.	.	CASSLGRGETQYF	TGTGCCAGCAGCTTAGGCAGAGGGGAGACCCAGTACTTC